The clone carrying this TCR beta chain was detected only once. These data originate in a study of shared clonotypes between healthy human individuals. Libraries were prepared by immunoSEQ multiplex PCR; TCRdb keeps only in-frame clonotypes and omits some of them. The table includes roughly 2.2 million clones, about nine tenths detected once. V lost 3 bases to trimming and J lost 5 bases; unmatched junction nucleotides: 4. This CDR3 has 16 amino acids. CDR1 and CDR2 (germline): SGHTA, FQGTGA. V and J are TRBV7-3 and TRBJ2-3; 14 bases are shared with TRBD2. This TCR was sampled from a man between 18 and 35 years old in good health. Some clones in this sample may be carry-over from other donors' samples. Material: naive CD4+ T cells from PBMCs. Subset here: CD45RA+ positively selected. CDR3 bases: TGTGCCAGCAGCTTGGGACTAGCGGGAGAACGAGATACGCAGTATTTT. Its protein is CASSLGLAGERDTQYF.